This TCR beta chain stems from a study of response to subunit inactivated influenza vaccine. General observations from the study: The authors offered the suggestion that each seasonal influenza vaccination recruits few new T cells.

In TCRdb, the RT-PCR reads were re-called with MiXCR into one record per CDR3 protein. The repertoire consists of approximately 300,000 distinct CDR3 sequences, with around 22% occurring once and the leading ten covering over 9%. Notes on this clonotype: Antigen unknown.

Trimming left V 6 bases short and J 5 bases short, with 13 bases between. Germline lookup yields CDR1 SNHLY and CDR2 FYNNEI. The CDR3 loop spans 13 amino acids. The TCR comes from a man aged 45 to 75 who received an inactivated influenza vaccine. Sequenced material: PBMCs from blood, taken about 20 months after vaccination. V usage is TRBV2 and J usage is TRBJ1-2; the D gene is possibly TRBD1 (6 bases). CDR3 loop: CASRGDTRYGYTF. DNA of the CDR3: TGTGCCAGCAGGGGGGACACCCGATATGGCTACACCTTC.